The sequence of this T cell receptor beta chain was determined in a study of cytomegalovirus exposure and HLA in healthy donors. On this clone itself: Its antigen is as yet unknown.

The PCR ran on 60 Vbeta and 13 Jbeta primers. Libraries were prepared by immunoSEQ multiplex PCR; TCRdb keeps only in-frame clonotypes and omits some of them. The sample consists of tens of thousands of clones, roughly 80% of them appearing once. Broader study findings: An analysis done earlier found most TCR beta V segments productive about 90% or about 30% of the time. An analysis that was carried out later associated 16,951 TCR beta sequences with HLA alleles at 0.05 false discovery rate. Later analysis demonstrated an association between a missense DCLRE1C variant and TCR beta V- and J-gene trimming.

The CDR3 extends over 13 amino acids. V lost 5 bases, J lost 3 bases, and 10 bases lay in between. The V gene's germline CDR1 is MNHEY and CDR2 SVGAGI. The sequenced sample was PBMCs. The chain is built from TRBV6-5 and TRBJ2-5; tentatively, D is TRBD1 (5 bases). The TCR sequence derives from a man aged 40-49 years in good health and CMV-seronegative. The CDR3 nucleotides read TGTGCCAGCAGTGCGCCAGGGAAAGAGACCCAGTACTTC. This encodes CASSAPGKETQYF.